This is a list of T cell receptor beta chains from one sample in a study of cytomegalovirus exposure and HLA in healthy donors. The data were produced by immunoSEQ multiplex PCR, yet TCRdb's version contains in-frame clones alone and is incomplete. The table lists roughly 97,000 clones, roughly four fifths of them singletons, with roughly 5% in the top ten. Sequenced material: PBMCs. These receptors were collected from a man in his forties in good health and CMV-seropositive. Both conserved end residues are part of each CDR3. The order of the fields is D gene, J gene, CDR3 length, clone size, V gene, CDR3 DNA, CDR3 protein. D genes are given only for firm matches. Not all rows give a size; the values are once, few, many and, for expanded clones, a class.

. TRBJ1-2 13 . TRBV28 TGTGCCAGCAGTTTGCCCACAAACAGGGGCTACACCTTC CASSLPTNRGYTF
TRBD2 TRBJ2-5 18 . TRBV7-9 TGTGCCAGCAGCTTAGGCTTTGGGAGGGAACGGTCCCAAGAGACCCAGTACTTC CASSLGFGRERSQETQYF
. TRBJ2-1 15 . TRBV7-9 TGTTCCAGCACCCTTACCGAGGGAGGATACAATGAGCAGTTCTTC CSSTLTEGGYNEQFF
. TRBJ2-1 14 few TRBV28 TGTGCCAGCAGTTTACCAGGGATGGGGAATGAGCAGTTCTTC CASSLPGMGNEQFF
TRBD1 TRBJ2-2 13 . TRBV10-1 TGCGCCAGCAAGGGACAGGAGACCGGGGAGCTGTTTTTT CASKGQETGELFF
TRBD2 TRBJ2-2 18 . TRBV2 TGTGCCAGCAGTGAAGGGAGTAGCGGGGGGCCGAACACCGGGGAGCTGTTTTTT CASSEGSSGGPNTGELFF
. TRBJ2-5 14 . TRBV5-4 TGTGCCAGCAGCTTGTTTGGCAGGGTGGAGACCCAGTACTTC CASSLFGRVETQYF
TRBD2 TRBJ2-1 14 . TRBV19 TGTGCCAGTAGTATACTAGCGGGACTCGATGAGCAGTTCTTC CASSILAGLDEQFF
. TRBJ1-2 12 . TRBV2 TGTGCCAGCAGTTACAGGGTTCCTGGCTACACCTTC CASSYRVPGYTF
. TRBJ2-1 13 . TRBV11-2 TGTGCCAGCAGCTTAAGAGGGCGAAGTGAGCAGTTCTTC CASSLRGRSEQFF
. TRBJ2-2 12 . TRBV14 TGTGCCAGCAGCCAGGGCTTCGGGGAGCTGTTTTTT CASSQGFGELFF
. TRBJ1-3 12 few TRBV19 TGTGCCAGCGGCCCGGGGGAAAACACCATATATTTT CASGPGENTIYF
. TRBJ1-2 13 . TRBV13 TGTGCCAGCAAAGGGAGACTTAACTATGGCTACACCTTC CASKGRLNYGYTF
. TRBJ1-5 13 . TRBV19 TGTGCCAGTAGTACTCAGAGGAATCAGCCCCAGCATTTT CASSTQRNQPQHF
TRBD1 TRBJ1-2 15 . TRBV29-1 TGCAGCGTTGAAGACGCAAGGAGACAGGGGCGGGGCTACACCTTC CSVEDARRQGRGYTF
. TRBJ1-1 13 . TRBV5-1 TGCGCCAGCAGTCGAGGGGGGAACACTGAAGCTTTCTTT CASSRGGNTEAFF
TRBD2 TRBJ2-3 12 . TRBV2 TGTGCCAGCAGAGTACTAGCGGGTACGCAGTATTTT CASRVLAGTQYF
TRBD1 TRBJ1-1 14 . TRBV18 TGTGCCAGCTCACCAAGGACAGGGGGGACTGAAGCTTTCTTT CASSPRTGGTEAFF
TRBD2 TRBJ2-7 14 . TRBV6-5 TGTGCCAGCAGTTACAGGGAGGGAGCCTACGAGCAGTACTTC CASSYREGAYEQYF
. TRBJ1-1 14 . TRBV19 TGTGCCAGTAGTTTTAGCAGGGGGAACACTGAAGCTTTCTTT CASSFSRGNTEAFF
. TRBJ2-1 15 . TRBV4-1 TGCGCCAGCAGCCAAGTAGGAGGGTCCTACAATGAGCAGTTCTTC CASSQVGGSYNEQFF
. TRBJ2-5 15 . TRBV11-2 TGTGCCAGCAGCCGGACCAGGGCGACGGGAGAGACCCAGTACTTC CASSRTRATGETQYF
TRBD2 TRBJ2-1 15 . TRBV2 TGTGCCAGCAGTGTAGCGGGGGCGAGGAACAATGAGCAGTTCTTC CASSVAGARNNEQFF
. TRBJ2-7 13 . TRBV6-4 TGTGCCAGCAGTGACGCCCAGGGCTACGAGCAGTACTTC CASSDAQGYEQYF